This T cell receptor beta chain was sequenced in a study of CD8 T cells in Susac syndrome. Per the germline V gene, CDR1 is DFQATT and CDR2 is SNEGSKA (reference sequence). V was pared by 1 base and J by 2 bases, with 10 bases between. This CDR3 region has 14 residues. The authors reverse transcribed 0.5 to 1 ug RNA with random hexamers. The TCR beta CDR3 was amplified by immunoSEQ multiplex PCR across 54 Vbeta, 13 Jbeta. MiXCR was run by TCRdb on the immunoSEQ multiplex PCR reads, yielding one entry per CDR3 protein. Of about 200,000 distinct CDR3 sequences detected, about 96% appear once; the ten largest clones hold roughly 0.088%. The multiple sclerosis controls consisted of treatment-naive patients with relapsing-remitting disease, either stable or active.

The sequencing input was CD4+ T cells from PBMCs. This rearrangement joins TRBV20-1 to TRBJ2-3; D remains unclear. The sequence came from a human donor with multiple sclerosis. The CDR3 sequence: CSARAIRYTDTQYF. CDR3 nucleotide sequence: TGCAGTGCTAGAGCCATCCGGTACACAGATACGCAGTATTTT.